This TCR beta chain was obtained from a study of response to subunit inactivated influenza vaccine (dated by TCRdb to the late 2010s). In terms of the full investigation: The study used deep quantitative T cell receptor repertoire profiling to track responses to a trivalent subunit inactivated influenza vaccine.

Beyond this particular receptor, the publication reports: It was suggested by the authors that each seasonal influenza vaccination may recruit only a limited number of new T cells.

The library was made by RT-PCR. Sequencer: Illumina HiSeq 2500. TCRdb trimmed public reads at Q25 via fastp, called clones via MiXCR and kept in-frame beta chains. Duplicate CDR3 protein sequences are folded into a single record with the most common DNA and genes. This sample comprises 500,000 to 650,000 distinct CDR3 sequences, 7.5% to 8.5% of them detected only once. The ten top clones hold over 10% of the sample. From the cysteine up to the phenylalanine, the CDR3 has a length of 16 residues. The CDR3 DNA has 48 bases and is translated from base 1. CDR1 DFQATT and CDR2 SNEGSKA are derived from the germline V gene (reference sequence). Ends trimmed: V by 5 bases, J by 0 bases; bases unmatched to a gene: 9. On this clonotype: No antigen is known for it. Per-base qualities were not stored, and no clone one base away is much larger.

In this chain, TRBV20-1 is recombined with TRBJ2-5, and 10 junctional nucleotides match TRBD1. This sample comprised PBMCs from blood, obtained around 2 years after vaccination. This receptor was obtained from a man aged 50-75 years who received an inactivated influenza vaccine. Donor details come from another sample of the same person, matched by shared clones. The CDR3 amino acid sequence is: CSARALGQGYQETQYF. The DNA sequence follows: TGCAGTGCTCGCGCCCTGGGACAGGGGTACCAAGAGACCCAGTACTTC.